The sample holds a few counts of the clone carrying this T cell receptor (beta chain). What it binds is unknown. This entry belongs to a study of T-cell memory formation after mild COVID-19. Whole-study results and caveats: CD4/CD8 balance held among clones contracting day 15 to 85, and later expanders leaned CD4+. Memory sampled before infection contained some responding clones, suggesting cross-reactive memory joined.

Germline V gives CDR1 LNHNV, CDR2 YYDKDF (reference sequence). The CDR3 extends over 16 amino acids. J lost 0 bases, V lost 4 bases, and 7 bases had no gene match. UMIs and sample barcodes were carried by the TCR alpha and TCR beta cDNA libraries that 5'RACE produced using constant-segment primers. TCRdb fed the 5' RACE reads into MiXCR, producing one record per CDR3 protein. The repertoire consists of approximately 250,000 distinct CDR3 sequences, with roughly 15% occurring once and the leading ten covering 2.1%. This receptor was obtained from an adult woman who had mild COVID-19 (a few samples of this study predate the infection). Cell type and time point are not known. The material sequenced was PBMCs or a T cell subset sorted from them (not recorded which). This chain links TRBV15 with TRBJ1-2; the match to TRBD1 covers 8 bases. The CDR3, as DNA: TGTGCCACCAGCACCGAGGACAGGGAAGCTAACTATGGCTACACCTTC. This sequence encodes CATSTEDREANYGYTF. The whole variable domain, filled in from reference TRBV15 and TRBJ1-2, reads DAMVIQNPRYQVTQFGKPVTLSCSQTLNHNVMYWYQQKSSQAPKLLFHYYDKDFNNEADTPDNFQSRRPNTSFCFLDIRSPGLGDTAMYLCATSTEDREANYGYTFGSGTRLTVV.